This T cell receptor (beta chain) was retrieved from a study of cytomegalovirus exposure and HLA in healthy donors. The germline CDR1 and CDR2 sequences are ENHRY and SYGVKD. With 0 bases clipped from V and 2 bases from J, the junction kept 10 bases outside the gene matches. The CDR3 consists of 17 residues. The PCR ran on 60 Vbeta and 13 Jbeta primers. Assay: immunoSEQ multiplex PCR; the TCRdb copy retains only in-frame clones and omits some. The sample lists 74,000 or so clones, roughly 80% occurring once. The donors were healthy bone marrow donors. The chain links TRBV10-3 to TRBJ2-7; 7 bases map to TRBD1. This receptor was obtained from a woman in her thirties or forties in good health and CMV-seronegative. Source material: PBMCs. CDR3 sequence: CAISESGRDSPPYEQYF. The CDR3 nucleotides are TGTGCCATCAGTGAGTCCGGCAGGGACAGCCCTCCCTACGAGCAGTACTTC.